This passage covers 28 T cell receptor beta chains from one sample sequenced in a study of T cell changes during pregnancy in multiple sclerosis. Data came from immunoSEQ multiplex PCR; TCRdb stores just in-frame clones and leaves some out. The data show tens of thousands of clones, 93% seen once. The sequenced sample was peripheral blood, obtained after pregnancy. These receptors came from a female donor with multiple sclerosis, enrolled in a pregnancy study.

The chain couples TRBV11-2 to TRBJ1-2; a weak D match, TRBD1 (5 bases). CDR3 length: 14 residues. V lost 2 bases to trimming and J lost 4 bases, with 11 bases between them. Germline V gene data show CDR1 as SGHAT and CDR2 as FQNNGV. CDR3 in amino acids: CASSLFGGLYGYTF. The CDR3 nucleotides are TGTGCCAGCAGCTTATTCGGGGGACTCTATGGCTACACCTTC.

The genes are TRBV11-2 and TRBJ2-2; TRBD2 aligns across 13 bases. Germline V gene sequence: CDR1 SGHAT, CDR2 FQNNGV. V lost 3 bases, J lost 9 bases, and 4 bases stayed unmatched. The CDR3 runs 15 residues. The CDR3 DNA reads as TGTGCCAGCAGCTTTGGGACTAGCGGGATCTGGGAGCTGTTTTTT. Its translation is CASSFGTSGIWELFF.

This clone is classed as medium-sized. The CDR3 sequence: CASSIGGGSAETQYF. The CDR3 DNA reads as TGTGCCAGTAGTATCGGGGGCGGGAGTGCAGAGACCCAGTACTTC. The chain joins TRBV19 to TRBJ2-5; the D gene is possibly TRBD2 (7 bases). Trimming took 3 bases from V and 4 from J, leaving 15 bases between them. In germline, CDR1 is LNHDA, CDR2 SQIVND (reference sequence). This CDR3 spans 15 amino acids. The complete variable domain, with remaining parts taken from reference TRBV19 and TRBJ2-5, reads DGGITQSPKYLFRKEGQNVTLSCEQNLNHDAMYWYRQDPGQGLRLIYYSQIVNDFQKGDIAEGYSVSREKKESFPLTVTSAQKNPTAFYLCASSIGGGSAETQYFGPGTRLLVL.

As DNA, the CDR3 is TGTGCCAGCACCCCCGGACTAGCGGGAGTTGAGCAGTACTTC. This codes for CASTPGLAGVEQYF. The chain uses TRBV6-1 and TRBJ2-7; 13 bases match TRBD2. Germline V gives CDR1 MNHNS, CDR2 SASEGT. CDR3 length: 14 amino acids. J gave up 7 bases and V 7 bases, and 7 bases lay outside the gene matches.

V is TRBV28 and J is TRBJ2-1; D is possibly TRBD2 (6 bases). Germline V gives CDR1 MDHEN, CDR2 SYDVKM. The V gene lost 1 base and the J gene lost 4 bases, with 11 bases spanning the gap. The CDR3 spans 15 residues. The CDR3 sequence: CASSLSRGKYNEQFF. CDR3 in DNA: TGTGCCAGCAGTTTATCTCGCGGGAAATACAATGAGCAGTTCTTC.

The DNA of the CDR3 is TGTGCCAGCTCACCACGCGGTGAGCAGTTCTTC. As protein: CASSPRGEQFF. The chain combines TRBV18 with TRBJ2-1; D uncertain. V lost 1 base to trimming and J lost 9 bases, with 4 bases between them. CDR1 KGHSH and CDR2 LQKENI come from the germline V gene. This CDR3 has 11 amino acids.

This chain connects TRBV19 to TRBJ1-2; TRBD1 might be the D (5 bases). CDR3 length: 14 amino acids. CDR1 LNHDA and CDR2 SQIVND come from the germline V gene (reference sequence). The ends were cut back, 5 bases at V and 8 bases at J, with 18 bases in the middle. CDR3 sequence reads: CASSQQDAGGGYTF. The CDR3 DNA sequence: TGTGCCAGTAGTCAACAGGATGCTGGGGGGGGCTACACCTTC.

This rearrangement joins TRBV30 to TRBJ2-7; D may be TRBD1 (8 bases). CDR3 length: 20 amino acids. Trimming stripped 0 bases from V and 2 bases from J, with 29 bases between. Germline V gene data show CDR1 as GTSNPN and CDR2 as SVGIG (reference sequence). This chain's CDR3 is CAWSVNHPPRTGRVTYEQYF. The CDR3 DNA sequence: TGTGCCTGGAGTGTCAATCACCCACCGAGGACAGGGAGGGTCACCTACGAGCAGTACTTC.

CDR3 amino acids: CASSTSGGGGTQYF. The CDR3 bases are TGTGCCAGTAGTACTAGCGGGGGCGGTGGGACCCAGTACTTC. The J gene is TRBJ2-5, the V gene TRBV19; 10 bases align to TRBD2. The CDR3 sequence is 14 residues long. CDR1 and CDR2 from the germline V gene are LNHDA and SQIVND (reference sequence). The ends lost 4 bases at V and 7 bases at J; junction bases unmatched: 6.

V usage is TRBV5-1 and J usage is TRBJ2-3; 14 nucleotides align to TRBD2. This CDR3 has 17 amino acids. The V and J ends lost 4 bases and 3 bases, in that order; junction bases with no gene match: 7. Germline CDR1 SGHRS, CDR2 YFSETQ. CDR3 loop: CASSPGLAGERTDTQYF. The DNA of the CDR3 is TGCGCCAGCAGCCCGGGACTAGCGGGAGAGAGGACAGATACGCAGTATTTT.

This rearrangement joins TRBV25-1 to TRBJ1-2; the match to TRBD1 covers 9 bases. This CDR3 comprises 15 residues. V lost 6 bases and J lost 6; bases outside the gene matches: 11. Germline loops: CDR1 MGHDK, CDR2 SYGVNS. The CDR3 sequence is CASSLGQGSIHGYTF. DNA for the CDR3: TGTGCCAGCAGCCTGGGACAGGGCAGTATCCATGGCTACACCTTC.

This chain joins TRBV4-2 and TRBJ2-7; TRBD1 agrees at 10 bases. Looked up from germline, CDR1 is LGHNA and CDR2 is YNFKEQ. Losses at the gene ends were 0 bases for V and 3 bases for J; bases not matched to a gene: 8. CDR3 size: 17 residues. CDR3 nucleotide sequence: TGTGCCAGCAGCCAAGATCTGGGACAGGGGTACGACTACGAGCAGTACTTC. Encoded protein: CASSQDLGQGYDYEQYF.

The J gene is TRBJ2-5, the V gene TRBV7-2; the D gene is possibly TRBD1 (6 bases). CDR3 length equals 14 residues. V was pared by 3 bases and J by 2 bases, with 10 bases between. Germline loops: CDR1 SGHTA, CDR2 FQGNSA. The CDR3 DNA reads TGTGCCAGCAGCTTGGGGACACCTCAAGAGACCCAGTACTTC. As protein: CASSLGTPQETQYF.

This sequence joins TRBV4-2 and TRBJ2-2; no firm D call. The CDR3 spans 15 residues. Germline V gives CDR1 LGHNA, CDR2 YNFKEQ. V was clipped by 4 bases and J by 1 base, with 10 bases between them. The CDR3 region has the DNA TGTGCCAGCAGCCCCCACGTCGGGAACACCGGGGAGCTGTTTTTT. Amino acids: CASSPHVGNTGELFF.

This clone was counted a single time. The CDR3 loop is CASSSSRGRADTQYF. In DNA form, the CDR3 reads TGTGCCAGCAGTTCGTCTCGCGGGAGGGCAGATACGCAGTATTTT. V and J are TRBV25-1 and TRBJ2-3; 9 nucleotides line up with TRBD2. With 5 bases clipped from V and 4 bases from J, the junction kept 7 bases outside the gene matches. This CDR3 has 15 amino acids. Per germline, CDR1 MGHDK and CDR2 SYGVNS.

This clone was seen just once. The genes are TRBV7-9 and TRBJ2-1; 7 bases are shared with TRBD2. Germline lookup yields CDR1 SEHNR and CDR2 FQNEAQ (reference sequence). The CDR3 spans 14 residues. Trimming cost V 5 bases and J 5 bases; bases outside gene matches: 6. The CDR3 bases are TGTGCCAGCAGCCCACAGCGGGGCCACAATGAGCAGTTCTTC. Translating it yields CASSPQRGHNEQFF.

This chain links TRBV10-3 with TRBJ2-3, with TRBD2 matching 9 bases. CDR3 length equals 16 residues. V was pared by 4 bases and J by 0 bases, with 5 bases of the junction left unmatched. Looked up from germline, CDR1 is ENHRY and CDR2 is SYGVKD. CDR3 DNA sequence: TGTGCCATCAGTGCTGCTAGCGGGGCTAGCACAGATACGCAGTATTTT. It specifies CAISAASGASTDTQYF.

The rearrangement links TRBV6-4 to TRBJ2-1; tentatively, D is TRBD2 (6 bases). Per germline, CDR1 MRHNA and CDR2 SNTAGT. The V and J ends lost 0 bases and 3 bases respectively, with 12 bases between them. CDR3 length equals 16 residues. The CDR3 here is CASSDSSGSGYNEQFF. In DNA form, the CDR3 reads TGTGCCAGCAGTGACTCGAGCGGGTCGGGCTACAATGAGCAGTTCTTC.

The rearrangement uses TRBV30 and TRBJ1-5, with 7 positions matching TRBD1. Germline V gives CDR1 GTSNPN, CDR2 SVGIG (reference sequence). This CDR3 has 15 amino acids. J was trimmed by 0 bases and V by 7 bases; bases with no gene match: 9. CDR3 sequence (DNA): TGTGCCTTCCGGGACAGAAGGAATAGCAATCAGCCCCAGCATTTT. Its translation: CAFRDRRNSNQPQHF.

V and J are TRBV10-3 and TRBJ2-2; D unresolved. CDR3 length: 13 residues. Germline CDR1 is ENHRY and CDR2 is SYGVKD. V was shortened by 4 bases and J by 11 bases, with 14 bases between the two germline ends. The CDR3 reads CAISGTAADELFF. Here the CDR3 DNA reads TGTGCCATCAGTGGTACGGCTGCGGATGAGCTGTTTTTT.

This chain uses TRBV19 with TRBJ2-3, with TRBD2 identical over 8 bases. Germline V gives CDR1 LNHDA, CDR2 SQIVND (reference sequence). After removal of 9 bases from V and 5 bases from J, the junction contained 10 bases not matched to a gene. CDR3 length: 14 residues. The CDR3 nucleotides read TGTGCCAGCCGGCCGGGAGGGCGGGAAGATACGCAGTATTTT. As protein: CASRPGGREDTQYF. Full variable domain (remainder filled in from reference TRBV19 and TRBJ2-3): DGGITQSPKYLFRKEGQNVTLSCEQNLNHDAMYWYRQDPGQGLRLIYYSQIVNDFQKGDIAEGYSVSREKKESFPLTVTSAQKNPTAFYLCASRPGGREDTQYFGPGTRLTVL.

The J gene is TRBJ1-1, the V gene TRBV9, with 7 positions matching TRBD1. CDR3 size: 14 residues. CDR1 and CDR2 from the germline V gene are SGDLS and YYNGEE. V trimming: 4 bases; J trimming: 1 base; junction bases outside the gene matches: 4. The DNA of the CDR3 is TGTGCCAGCAGCTCGGGACAGCCGAACACTGAAGCTTTCTTT. Encoded protein: CASSSGQPNTEAFF.

This clone was observed once. V is TRBV21-1 and J is TRBJ1-1; no DNA check was done on the table's D call, TRBD1. TRBV21-1 is a pseudogene segment. The CDR3 has 12 amino acids. The DNA for the CDR3 is TGTGCCAGGGCAGGGGACGGGACTGAAGCTTTCTTT. Protein sequence: CARAGDGTEAFF.

V is TRBV5-1 and J is TRBJ2-1; maybe TRBD2 (5 bases). Germline-derived CDR1 and CDR2 are SGHRS and YFSETQ. V shed 5 bases and J shed 5 bases, with 11 bases lying between them. The CDR3 extends over 13 amino acids. The CDR3 nucleotides are TGCGCCAGCAGTAGCGACTTGAACAATGAGCAGTTCTTC. It specifies CASSSDLNNEQFF.

The chain combines TRBV9 with TRBJ2-3, with a weak D call TRBD1 (5 bases). Germline V CDR1 and CDR2: SGDLS, YYNGEE. The CDR3 is 15 amino acids. V was cut by 0 bases and J by 3 bases, with 11 bases left in between. The CDR3 DNA follows: TGTGCCAGCAGCGTAGTCCAGGGCGGTACAGATACGCAGTATTTT. Its translation is CASSVVQGGTDTQYF.

CDR3 sequence: CASSLNYEQYF. CDR3 DNA sequence: TGTGCCAGCAGCCTAAACTACGAGCAGTACTTC. The chain employs TRBV7-2 and TRBJ2-7; no definite D call. V was cut by 5 bases and J by 3 bases, with 5 bases left in between. Germline lookup yields CDR1 SGHTA and CDR2 FQGNSA. The CDR3 sequence is 11 residues long. Full variable domain (rest looked up from reference TRBV7-2 and TRBJ2-7): GAGVSQSPSNKVTEKGKDVELRCDPISGHTALYWYRQSLGQGLEFLIYFQGNSAPDKSGLPSDRFSAERTGGSVSTLTIQRTQQEDSAVYLCASSLNYEQYFGPGTRLTVT.

CDR3 sequence: CASSVVRTTPPNEQFF. CDR3 coding DNA: TGTGCCAGCAGCGTAGTTCGGACTACCCCCCCGAATGAGCAGTTCTTC. The rearrangement links TRBV9 to TRBJ2-1, with D possibly being TRBD2 (6 bases). The length of the CDR3 is 16 residues. V shed 0 bases and J shed 7 bases, with 17 bases lying between them. In germline, CDR1 is SGDLS, CDR2 YYNGEE.

This chain joins TRBV14 and TRBJ1-2; weak D call: TRBD1 (5 bases). This CDR3 spans 15 amino acids. V gave up 1 base and J gave up 8 bases, with 17 bases separating them. Germline CDR1 and CDR2: SGHDN and FVKESK. CDR3 DNA: TGTGCCAGCAGCCAAGGACCGGTCAGGGTTGGAGGCTACACCTTC. This codes for CASSQGPVRVGGYTF.